These 16 T cell receptor beta chains share one sample of origin, sequenced in a study of blood T cells in healthy people across ages. A sample-barcoded 5' primer and a J-beta primer mix were used in a second PCR of roughly 7 to 11 cycles. TCRdb reprocessed the 5' RACE reads via MiXCR and lists one record per CDR3 protein. The top ten clones hold approximately 10% of a sample with under 700,000 distinct CDR3 sequences, 24% of them seen once. These data also formed part of another study, on T cells of mothers and their children.

The sequenced material came from blood. These receptors were obtained from a boy between 5 and 17 years old in good health.

The chain couples TRBV20-1 to TRBJ2-2; 8 bases line up with TRBD1. The germline V gene encodes CDR1 DFQATT and CDR2 SNEGSKA (reference sequence). The trim removed 5 bases at V and 4 bases at J, leaving 6 bases unmatched. This CDR3 contains 14 residues. The CDR3 DNA is TGCAGTGCTCGACTCACAGGGGGCACCGGGGAGCTGTTTTTT. It specifies CSARLTGGTGELFF.

Only a few counts were recorded for this clonotype. This chain uses TRBV6-1 with TRBJ2-1; D not resolved. V was shortened by 2 bases and J by 0 bases, with 11 bases between the two germline ends. CDR1 is MNHNS, CDR2 SASEGT, per germline. The CDR3 length is 16 residues. CDR3 protein: CASSERYRISYNEQFF. The CDR3 bases are TGTGCCAGCAGTGAAAGGTACAGAATCTCCTACAATGAGCAGTTCTTC.

The rearrangement joins TRBV2 to TRBJ2-1, with D perhaps being TRBD1 or TRBD2 (5 bases each). Trimming took off 7 bases at V and 3 bases at J, with 16 bases between the two ends. This CDR3 comprises 15 residues. CDR1 and CDR2 from the germline V gene are SNHLY and FYNNEI. The CDR3: CASNLYGTIYNEQFF. CDR3 bases: TGTGCCAGCAACTTGTACGGGACGATCTACAATGAGCAGTTCTTC. The variable domain in full, completed from reference TRBV2 and TRBJ2-1, reads EPEVTQTPSHQVTQMGQEVILRCVPISNHLYFYWYRQILGQKVEFLVSFYNNEISEKSEIFDDQFSVERPDGSNFTLKIRSTKLEDSAMYFCASNLYGTIYNEQFFGPGTRLTVL.

This clonotype appeared a few times. The rearrangement uses TRBV27 and TRBJ2-1, with D possibly matching TRBD2 (6 bases). The CDR3 length is 15 residues. Germline V gene data show CDR1 as MNHEY and CDR2 as SMNVEV (reference sequence). Trimming cost V 3 bases and J 5 bases, with 14 bases left between them. CDR3 DNA: TGTGCCAGCAGTTTTAGGAGGGAATCCCACAATGAGCAGTTCTTC. Residues: CASSFRRESHNEQFF.

V usage is TRBV27 and J usage is TRBJ2-7; TRBD2 might be the D (5 bases). V shed 8 bases and J shed 3 bases, with 14 bases lying between them. Per the germline V gene, CDR1 is MNHEY and CDR2 is SMNVEV (reference sequence). This CDR3 is 13 amino acids long. The CDR3 DNA reads as TGTGCCAGCTGCAGCCGAGGAGGCTACGAGCAGTACTTC. Its translation: CASCSRGGYEQYF.

This clonotype was seen only a few times. The chain joins TRBV27 to TRBJ2-7; a weak D match, TRBD1 (6 bases). Trimming took off 7 bases at V and 1 base at J, with 8 bases between the two ends. Per germline, CDR1 MNHEY and CDR2 SMNVEV (reference sequence). The CDR3 is 12 amino acids. Here the CDR3 reads CASKTGSYEQYF. CDR3 nucleotide sequence: TGTGCCAGCAAAACAGGGTCCTACGAGCAGTACTTC.

V and J are TRBV12-3 or TRBV12-4 and TRBJ1-3, with D unresolved. The CDR3 has 14 residues. V was clipped by 4 bases and J by 0 bases, with 7 bases between them. This CDR3 reads CASSWAASGNTIYF. The CDR3, as DNA: TGTGCCAGCAGTTGGGCAGCCTCTGGAAACACCATATATTTT.

This clonotype has at least ten counts. V is TRBV4-3 and J is TRBJ2-7, with TRBD1 matching 7 bases. Trimming at V came to 3 bases and at J to 6 bases, leaving 5 bases not matched to a gene. The CDR3 runs 13 residues. From germline, CDR1 is LGHNA and CDR2 YSLEER. CDR3 amino acids: CASSQSTGVEQYF. The CDR3 nucleotides are TGCGCCAGCAGCCAGAGTACAGGGGTCGAGCAGTACTTC.

Many counts were recorded for this clonotype. The rearrangement links TRBV7-2 to TRBJ2-7, with a tentative D call TRBD1 (6 bases). V lost 1 base and J lost 2, with 6 bases in between. CDR1 is SGHTA, CDR2 FQGNSA, per germline. The CDR3 has 13 amino acids. The CDR3 here is CASSLGTAYEQYF. CDR3 sequence (DNA): TGTGCCAGCAGCTTAGGGACAGCCTACGAGCAGTACTTC.

This clonotype appeared once. Since a much larger clone is just one base distant, this may be a read error. This chain joins TRBV5-1 and TRBJ2-5; 10 nucleotides match TRBD1. The DNA end favors TRBJ2-7, so the J call may be wrong. Germline V gene lookup returns CDR1 SGHRS and CDR2 YFSETQ. This CDR3 region has 14 residues. Written as DNA, the CDR3 is TGCGACAGCAGCTCGCCGGGACAGGGGTACGAGCAGTACTTC. Encoded protein: CDSSSPGQGYEQYF.

This clonotype was seen a handful of times. The chain carries TRBV5-6 and TRBJ1-6; D remains ambiguous. The CDR3 covers 13 residues. Trimming removed 0 bases at V and 9 bases at J, with 7 bases between. Per the germline V gene, CDR1 is SGHDT and CDR2 is YYEEEE. CDR3 protein: CASSLANSSPLHF. CDR3 nucleotide sequence: TGTGCCAGCAGCTTGGCCAACTCTTCACCCCTCCACTTT.

The chain couples TRBV27 to TRBJ2-5; the D gene is possibly TRBD2 (6 bases). The DNA end is a closer match to TRBJ2-1, so the J assignment may be wrong. CDR1 is MNHEY, CDR2 SMNVEV, per germline (reference sequence). The CDR3 has 15 amino acids. The CDR3 sequence is CASSLSGWGDGLQFF. The CDR3 DNA reads as TGTGCCAGCAGTTTATCGGGATGGGGGGACGGATTGCAGTTCTTC.

The chain carries TRBV9 and TRBJ2-2; no clear D gene. This CDR3 is 13 amino acids long. The ends were cut back, 0 bases at V and 10 bases at J, with 10 bases in the middle. The germline gives CDR1 SGDLS, CDR2 YYNGEE. CDR3 sequence: CASSVEELPELFF. The CDR3 DNA reads as TGTGCCAGCAGCGTAGAGGAACTACCGGAGCTGTTTTTT.

As for this clonotype: A much larger clone sits a single nucleotide away, making a read error possible. This chain uses TRBV29-1 with TRBJ1-1; D unresolved. V was clipped by 0 bases and J by 1 base, with 0 bases between them. Germline CDR1 SQVTM, CDR2 ANQGSEA. The CDR3 is 11 residues long. The CDR3: CSVEENTEAFF. Written as DNA, the CDR3 is TGCAGCGTTGAAGAGAACACTGAAGCTTTCTTT.

The rearrangement joins TRBV5-1 to TRBJ2-5; 12 nucleotides align to TRBD2. The closer fit of TRBJ2-7 to the DNA end suggests the J call may be wrong. CDR3 length equals 16 residues. Per the germline V gene, CDR1 is SGHRS and CDR2 is YFSETQ. The CDR3 DNA sequence: TGCGCCAGCAGCTCTCGGACTAGCGGGGTTGTGGACGAGCAGTACTTC. It translates to CASSSRTSGVVDEQYF.

This clonotype was recorded a few times. V usage is TRBV6-1 and J usage is TRBJ2-2; 11 bases are a match to TRBD1. V was clipped by 6 bases and J by 3 bases; unmatched bases: 6. Per germline, CDR1 MNHNS and CDR2 SASEGT. CDR3 length: 16 residues. The CDR3 loop is CASSPDRGRDTGELFF. As DNA, the CDR3 is TGTGCCAGCAGCCCGGACAGGGGGCGCGACACCGGGGAGCTGTTTTTT.